The sequence of this T cell receptor beta chain was determined in a study of siplizumab effects on memory and regulatory T cells. Assays captured around 97,000 TCR templates per sample. TCRdb's table, derived via immunoSEQ multiplex PCR, lists solely in-frame clones and lacks some. The sample lists roughly 120,000 clones, about 90% occurring once. The CDR3 covers 10 residues. This receptor was identified in a human donor in good health. This chain connects TRBV21-1 to TRBJ1-2. TRBV21-1 represents a pseudogene. Sequences were obtained from Tregs sorted from blood. CDR3 DNA: TGTGCCAGCATCGGGGGGGACATGGGCTTC. It encodes CASIGGDMGF.